Following are 21 T cell receptor beta chains from one sample sequenced in a study of shared clonotypes between healthy human individuals. The repertoire was sequenced with immunoSEQ multiplex PCR; TCRdb's copy has only in-frame clones and lacks some. The data hold millions of clones, with roughly 94% observed a single time. Naive CD8 cells lacked CD45RO and underwent positive selection for CCR7, leaving out terminally differentiated effector memory CD45RA+ cells. Sequencing used naive CD8+ T cells sorted from blood. These receptors originate from a man younger than 30 in good health.

The chain carries TRBV6-5 and TRBJ2-5; 9 bases are shared with TRBD2. This CDR3 comprises 13 residues. From germline, CDR1 is MNHEY and CDR2 SVGAGI. After removal of 10 bases from V and 5 bases from J, the junction contained 8 bases not matched to a gene. The CDR3 nucleotides read TGTGCCACTGAAGCGGGGGGCGGGGAGACCCAGTACTTC. The encoded protein is CATEAGGGETQYF.

The chain carries TRBV21-1 and TRBJ1-2; the table's D call of TRBD1 was not tested on the DNA. TRBV21-1 is deemed a pseudogene. The CDR3 spans 15 residues. The CDR3 protein is CASKRGQGLFYGYTF. Here the CDR3 DNA reads TGTGCCAGCAAAAGGGGACAGGGCCTTTTCTATGGCTACACCTTC.

With respect to this clone: Sequence at one end of the junction differs from germline and may be a read error. The chain combines TRBV10-1 with TRBJ2-5, with 11 bases identical to TRBD2. CDR1 is WNHNN, CDR2 SYGVQD, per germline (reference sequence). The CDR3 extends over 16 amino acids. Here the CDR3 reads CASTEVGTSGRETQYF. The CDR3 DNA reads TGCGCCAGCACTGAGGTTGGGACTAGCGGTCGCGAGACCCAGTACTTC.

The chain has TRBV28 and TRBJ2-3; 11 positions agree with TRBD2. Germline V CDR1 and CDR2: MDHEN, SYDVKM. The trim removed 2 bases at V and 5 bases at J, leaving 3 bases unmatched. The CDR3 contains 15 residues. CDR3: CASSLLAGGLDTQYF. Here the CDR3 DNA reads TGTGCCAGCAGTTTACTAGCGGGGGGTTTAGATACGCAGTATTTT. Combining the CDR3 with reference TRBV28 and TRBJ2-3 gives the whole variable domain DVKVTQSSRYLVKRTGEKVFLECVQDMDHENMFWYRQDPGLGLRLIYFSYDVKMKEKGDIPEGYSVSREKKERFSLILESASTNQTSMYLCASSLLAGGLDTQYFGPGTRLTVL.

Turning to this clone: Other DNA variants within this sample encode the same CDR3. The CDR3 DNA sequence: TGTGCCAGCAGCGTAGGGGGGCAGGGTTCCTACGAGCAGTACTTC. The encoded protein is CASSVGGQGSYEQYF. The chain links TRBV9 to TRBJ2-7, with a tentative D call TRBD1 (6 bases). V was shortened by 0 bases and J by 1 base, with 11 bases between the two germline ends. Germline lookup yields CDR1 SGDLS and CDR2 YYNGEE. There are 15 residues in the CDR3.

This chain uses TRBV27 with TRBJ2-7, with 8 bases identical to TRBD2. Per germline, CDR1 MNHEY and CDR2 SMNVEV (reference sequence). The CDR3 loop spans 14 amino acids. V was clipped by 1 base and J by 7 bases; unmatched bases: 6. CDR3 region: CASSLYGGAGEQYF. The DNA of the CDR3 is TGTGCCAGCAGTTTATACGGGGGGGCGGGTGAGCAGTACTTC.

The rearrangement joins TRBV6-5 to TRBJ2-5; D remains unclear. The J call could be wrong; TRBJ2-7 is a better fit for the DNA end. The germline V gene encodes CDR1 MNHEY and CDR2 SVGAGI. The CDR3 runs 13 residues. CDR3 amino acids: CASSYSTNYEQYF. Here the CDR3 DNA reads TGTGCCAGCAGTTACTCGACAAACTACGAGCAGTACTTC.

CDR3 sequence reads: CASSWGNYYEQYF. The CDR3 DNA sequence: TGTGCCAGCAGTTGGGGGAATTACTACGAGCAGTACTTC. The chain employs TRBV28 and TRBJ2-7; D tentatively fits TRBD1 or TRBD2 (5 bases each). Trimming pared 4 bases from V and 3 bases from J, leaving 10 bases between. The CDR3 covers 13 residues. Germline V gene lookup returns CDR1 MDHEN and CDR2 SYDVKM.

This chain links TRBV7-8 with TRBJ2-1; 9 bases fit TRBD2. Germline values: CDR1 SGHVS, CDR2 FQNEAQ. The CDR3 loop spans 18 amino acids. V dropped 1 base and J dropped 9; count of bases not matched to a gene: 16. The CDR3: CASSLVLAGGPRIGEQFF. In DNA, the CDR3 is TGTGCCAGCAGCTTAGTCCTGGCGGGAGGGCCCAGGATTGGTGAGCAGTTCTTC.

This sequence joins TRBV13 and TRBJ2-3; 9 nucleotides match TRBD1. From germline, CDR1 is PRHDT and CDR2 FYEKMQ (reference sequence). After removal of 6 bases from V and 4 bases from J, the junction contained 8 bases not matched to a gene. The CDR3 length is 15 residues. Here the CDR3 reads CASSRDREEADTQYF. The DNA of the CDR3 is TGTGCCAGCAGTCGGGACAGGGAGGAGGCAGATACGCAGTATTTT.

V usage is TRBV27 and J usage is TRBJ2-3; D gene ambiguous. The CDR3 covers 12 residues. V lost 8 bases, J lost 3 bases, and 9 bases lay in between. Germline values: CDR1 MNHEY, CDR2 SMNVEV (reference sequence). The CDR3 nucleotides read TGTGCCAGCGGAATTAAGACAGATACGCAGTATTTT. This gives the protein CASGIKTDTQYF.

The chain carries TRBV27 and TRBJ2-1; 7 bases agree with TRBD1. The CDR3 is 15 amino acids. The germline gives CDR1 MNHEY, CDR2 SMNVEV (reference sequence). V shed 8 bases, J shed 7 bases, and the junction held 14 bases outside the gene matches. As DNA, the CDR3 is TGTGCCAGCGGGAAGGGGGCGGTTGTGTATAATGAGCAGTTCTTC. It specifies CASGKGAVVYNEQFF.

For this clone: This same CDR3 is encoded by further DNA sequences in the sample. The V and J genes are TRBV27 and TRBJ2-1; weak D call: TRBD2 (5 bases). Germline V gene lookup returns CDR1 MNHEY and CDR2 SMNVEV (reference sequence). The V gene lost 0 bases and the J gene lost 4 bases, with 10 bases spanning the gap. The CDR3 extends over 15 amino acids. CDR3 bases: TGTGCCAGCAGTTTATCTGGCGGGCCATACAATGAGCAGTTCTTC. This sequence encodes CASSLSGGPYNEQFF.

As for this clone: An end of the junction does not agree with germline; a read error may underlie this. The chain recombines TRBV7-7 with TRBJ2-5, with TRBD2 as a possible D gene (5 bases). Germline values: CDR1 SSHAT, CDR2 FNYEAQ (reference sequence). The CDR3 spans 15 residues. CDR3 bases: TGTGCTAGCAGCCCCATCCCGGGGTCCGGGGAGACCCAGTACTTC. Protein: CASSPIPGSGETQYF. Supplemented by reference TRBV7-7 and TRBJ2-5, the full variable domain reads GAGVSQSPRYKVTKRGQDVTLRCDPISSHATLYWYQQALGQGPEFLTYFNYEAQPDKSGLPSDRFSAERPEGSISTLTIQRTEQRDSAMYRCASSPIPGSGETQYFGPGTRLLVL.

As concerns this clone: At the DNA level, this CDR3 is encoded by other sequences in the same sample as well. This chain joins TRBV19 and TRBJ1-4; D remains ambiguous. Germline V gene lookup returns CDR1 LNHDA and CDR2 SQIVND (reference sequence). The CDR3 contains 14 residues. Trimming cost V 3 bases and J 3 bases, with 8 bases left between them. The CDR3 sequence is CASSIGGPNEKLFF. CDR3 nucleotides: TGTGCCAGTAGTATCGGAGGTCCTAATGAAAAACTGTTTTTT.

The J gene is TRBJ1-3, the V gene TRBV9, with TRBD1 as a possible D gene (5 bases). V was shortened by 4 bases and J by 3 bases, with 17 bases between the two germline ends. CDR1 and CDR2 (germline): SGDLS, YYNGEE. There are 16 residues in the CDR3. Here the CDR3 DNA reads TGTGCCAGCAGCCCGTTAGTTGCAGGGATTGGAAACACCATATATTTT. Its protein product is CASSPLVAGIGNTIYF.

The V call is TRBV5-1, the J call TRBJ2-5, with D tentatively TRBD1 or TRBD2 (5 bases each). Looked up from germline, CDR1 is SGHRS and CDR2 is YFSETQ. The CDR3 has 15 amino acids. With 1 base removed from V and 0 bases from J, the gap between germline ends came to 10 bases. The CDR3 DNA follows: TGCGCCAGCAGCTTGCGGGGACCCCACCAAGAGACCCAGTACTTC. This sequence encodes CASSLRGPHQETQYF. Combining the CDR3 with reference TRBV5-1 and TRBJ2-5 gives the whole variable domain KAGVTQTPRYLIKTRGQQVTLSCSPISGHRSVSWYQQTPGQGLQFLFEYFSETQRNKGNFPGRFSGRQFSNSRSEMNVSTLELGDSALYLCASSLRGPHQETQYFGPGTRLLVL.

This chain uses TRBV27 with TRBJ2-5; 7 bases are shared with TRBD1. The J segment lost 5 bases and the V segment lost 1 base, leaving 10 bases of the junction unmatched. CDR3 length: 16 residues. Per the germline V gene, CDR1 is MNHEY and CDR2 is SMNVEV (reference sequence). The CDR3 loop is CASSLLSGGTRETQYF. CDR3 coding DNA: TGTGCCAGCAGTTTATTGTCAGGGGGAACGAGGGAGACCCAGTACTTC.

Concerning this clone itself: This same CDR3 is encoded by further DNA sequences in the sample. The V and J genes are TRBV5-1 and TRBJ2-7; D is possibly TRBD1 (5 bases). V was cut by 4 bases and J by 3 bases, with 8 bases left in between. Looked up from germline, CDR1 is SGHRS and CDR2 is YFSETQ. The CDR3 length is 12 residues. The CDR3 region has the DNA TGCGCCAGCAGCGGTGACAGCTACGAGCAGTACTTC. Translated, it gives CASSGDSYEQYF.

CDR3 sequence: CASSLARLGAPAPYNEQFF. In DNA, the CDR3 is TGCGCCAGCAGCTTGGCCAGGTTAGGGGCCCCAGCACCTTACAATGAGCAGTTCTTC. The rearrangement joins TRBV5-1 to TRBJ2-1, with TRBD1 as a possible D gene (5 bases). This CDR3 is 19 amino acids long. V shed 0 bases and J shed 4 bases, with 23 bases lying between them. The V gene's germline CDR1 is SGHRS and CDR2 YFSETQ.

The rearrangement links TRBV2 to TRBJ2-7; tentative D call: TRBD1 (6 bases). V was shortened by 0 bases and J by 4 bases, with 16 bases between the two germline ends. From germline, CDR1 is SNHLY and CDR2 FYNNEI. CDR3 size: 16 residues. This CDR3 reads CASSEAEQGGSYEQYF. The CDR3 coding sequence is TGTGCCAGCAGTGAAGCGGAACAGGGCGGGTCGTACGAGCAGTACTTC.